The T cell receptor beta chain described here comes from a study of OX40 agonist ivuxolimab in advanced cancers. For the study at large: Patients' therapy was ivuxolimab, an antibody that acts as an agonist of OX40 (CD134). Every 2 weeks, patients received ivuxolimab intravenously, dosed at 0.01 to 10 mg/kg. Study results and caveats: Antigen specificity remained undetermined for the expanded peripheral T cells. Among T cells, CD8+ cells averaged more expanded clones than CD4+ cells.

The repertoire was sequenced with immunoSEQ multiplex PCR; TCRdb's copy has only in-frame clones and lacks some. Among under 65,000 clones listed, 89% were seen once. Germline V lookup: CDR1 LGHNT, CDR2 FRNRAP. V was trimmed by 7 bases and J by 6 bases, leaving 19 bases between them. This CDR3 spans 15 amino acids. As concerns this clone: The antigen is unknown.

The source of this sequence is an adult with an advanced solid tumor such as melanoma, head and neck, liver or kidney cancer. The chain carries TRBV12-5 and TRBJ2-1; the D gene is possibly TRBD2 (5 bases). Here the sequenced sample was CD4+ or CD8+ T cells sorted from blood, taken in a trial of the OX40 agonist ivuxolimab. DNA for the CDR3: TGTGCTAGTGCCCCCTCTTACGGGGAACCCAATGAGCAGTTCTTC. Translation: CASAPSYGEPNEQFF.